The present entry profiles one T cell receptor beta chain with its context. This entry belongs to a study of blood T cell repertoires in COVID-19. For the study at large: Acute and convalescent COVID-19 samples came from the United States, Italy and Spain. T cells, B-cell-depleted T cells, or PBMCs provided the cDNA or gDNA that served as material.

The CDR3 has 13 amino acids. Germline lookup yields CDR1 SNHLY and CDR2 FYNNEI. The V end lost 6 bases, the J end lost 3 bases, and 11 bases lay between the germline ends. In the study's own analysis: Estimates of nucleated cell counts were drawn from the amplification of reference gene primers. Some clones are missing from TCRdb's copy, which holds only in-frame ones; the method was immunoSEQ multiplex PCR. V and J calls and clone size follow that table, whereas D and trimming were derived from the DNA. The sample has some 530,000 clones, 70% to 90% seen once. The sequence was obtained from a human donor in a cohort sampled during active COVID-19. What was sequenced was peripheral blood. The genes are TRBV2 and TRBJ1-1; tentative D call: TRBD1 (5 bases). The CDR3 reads CASRGEGYTEAFF. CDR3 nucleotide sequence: TGTGCCAGCAGGGGGGAGGGCTACACTGAAGCTTTCTTT.